This is a list of T cell receptor beta chains from one sample in a study of immune heterogeneity within non-small cell lung tumors. TCRdb reprocessed the multiplex PCR reads with MiXCR, giving one entry per CDR3 protein. The repertoire holds over 10,000 distinct CDR3 sequences, with around 22% as singletons. Sequenced input: lung tumor tissue. These TCRs come from a man aged 55 to 70 with non-small cell lung cancer. The CDR3 runs from the conserved cysteine through the conserved F or W. The order of the fields is D gene, V gene, J gene, clone size, CDR3 DNA, CDR3 protein. D genes are given only for firm matches. Size tells how often a clone was seen (once, few, many) or the class of an expanded clone, and some rows leave it out.

d_call: -; v_call: TRBV19; j_call: TRBJ2-2; clone_size: medium-sized; cdr3_nt: TGTGCCAGCAGGGCAGGGGAAGTAAACACCGGGGAGCTGTTTTTT; cdr3_aa: CASRAGEVNTGELFF
d_call: TRBD2; v_call: TRBV18; j_call: TRBJ2-2; clone_size: -; cdr3_nt: TGTGCCAGCTCACCCCGGCGGGGGGCTGTCGGGGAGCTGTTTTTT; cdr3_aa: CASSPRRGAVGELFF
d_call: -; v_call: TRBV14; j_call: TRBJ2-5; clone_size: few; cdr3_nt: TGTGCCAGCTCCCCGATCGAGCAAGAGACCCAGTACTTC; cdr3_aa: CASSPIEQETQYF
d_call: TRBD2; v_call: TRBV5-6; j_call: TRBJ2-2; clone_size: -; cdr3_nt: TGTGCCAGCAGCCCCCGGAGGACTAGCGGGGACACCGGGGAGCTGTTTTTT; cdr3_aa: CASSPRRTSGDTGELFF
d_call: TRBD1; v_call: TRBV12-3/TRBV12-4; j_call: TRBJ1-5; clone_size: medium-sized; cdr3_nt: TGTGCCAGCAGTTTAGGGACAGGGAGTTGGCAGCCCCAGCATTTT; cdr3_aa: CASSLGTGSWQPQHF
d_call: -; v_call: TRBV5-1; j_call: TRBJ2-2; clone_size: medium-sized; cdr3_nt: TGCGCCAGCAGCGCAAGGACTGGGAACGCCGGGGAGCTGTTTTTT; cdr3_aa: CASSARTGNAGELFF
d_call: TRBD2; v_call: TRBV4-1; j_call: TRBJ2-3; clone_size: -; cdr3_nt: TGCGCCAGCAGCCAGGGATACGGCGGGAGGGCCTCGGGAGATACGCAGTATTTT; cdr3_aa: CASSQGYGGRASGDTQYF
d_call: -; v_call: TRBV6-1; j_call: TRBJ1-2; clone_size: medium-sized; cdr3_nt: TGTGCCAGCAGTCCCTCGGGGGGAGGCTACACCTTC; cdr3_aa: CASSPSGGGYTF
d_call: -; v_call: TRBV27; j_call: TRBJ2-2; clone_size: -; cdr3_nt: TGTGCCATCAGTTTAGACCGAATAGCTACGAACACCGGGGAGCTGTTTTTT; cdr3_aa: CAISLDRIATNTGELFF
d_call: TRBD1; v_call: TRBV6-1; j_call: TRBJ2-5; clone_size: -; cdr3_nt: TGTGCCAGCAGTTCCCGGCACAGGGGCCTCCAAGAGACCCAGTACTTC; cdr3_aa: CASSSRHRGLQETQYF
d_call: -; v_call: TRBV30; j_call: TRBJ2-2; clone_size: few; cdr3_nt: TGTGCCTGGTGTGGGAACCGAAACACCGGGGAGCTGTTTTTT; cdr3_aa: CAWCGNRNTGELFF
d_call: -; v_call: TRBV6-1; j_call: TRBJ1-6; clone_size: medium-sized; cdr3_nt: TGTGCCAGCATGTCACAATCCGGGACAATGGTTGCTTCACCCCTCCACTTT; cdr3_aa: CASMSQSGTMVASPLHF
d_call: -; v_call: TRBV20-1; j_call: TRBJ2-7; clone_size: medium-sized; cdr3_nt: TGCAGTGCGCAGCGGGCTGCCGAGCAGTACTTC; cdr3_aa: CSAQRAAEQYF
d_call: -; v_call: TRBV5-1; j_call: TRBJ2-7; clone_size: few; cdr3_nt: TGCGCCAGCACCGTACAGGGGACGGGAGGCCACGAGCAGTACTTC; cdr3_aa: CASTVQGTGGHEQYF
d_call: TRBD1; v_call: TRBV11-2; j_call: TRBJ2-5; clone_size: once; cdr3_nt: TGTGCCAGCAGCTTAGACTCTTGGGACAGGGTGGGGGGGACCCAGTACTTC; cdr3_aa: CASSLDSWDRVGGTQYF
d_call: TRBD1; v_call: TRBV11-3; j_call: TRBJ2-7; clone_size: medium-sized; cdr3_nt: TGTGCCAGCAGTTGGGACAGCTCCTACGAGCAGTACTTC; cdr3_aa: CASSWDSSYEQYF
d_call: TRBD1; v_call: TRBV20-1; j_call: TRBJ1-1; clone_size: many; cdr3_nt: TGCAGTGCGTCCCCCGTTGGGACAGAGAACACTGAAGCTTTCTTT; cdr3_aa: CSASPVGTENTEAFF
d_call: TRBD2; v_call: TRBV7-9; j_call: TRBJ2-3; clone_size: -; cdr3_nt: TGTGCCAGCAGCCCAGCGGGTTTTAGCGGGGCAGATACGCAGTATTTT; cdr3_aa: CASSPAGFSGADTQYF
d_call: TRBD1; v_call: TRBV6-1; j_call: TRBJ1-2; clone_size: medium-sized; cdr3_nt: TGTGCCAGGGATGACAGGGAAGGCCTACTCAACTATGGCTACACCTTC; cdr3_aa: CARDDREGLLNYGYTF
d_call: -; v_call: TRBV18; j_call: TRBJ1-3; clone_size: -; cdr3_nt: TGTGCCAGCTCGCTCACGAATGGGGACCGCTCTGGAAACACCATATATTTT; cdr3_aa: CASSLTNGDRSGNTIYF
d_call: -; v_call: TRBV29-1; j_call: TRBJ1-2; clone_size: -; cdr3_nt: TGCAGCGTTTATCGAGACCTCAGGGATGGCTACACCTTC; cdr3_aa: CSVYRDLRDGYTF
d_call: -; v_call: TRBV9; j_call: TRBJ1-6; clone_size: -; cdr3_nt: TGTGCCAGCAGCGTCTCCGGACTGCCTAATTCGCCCCTCCACTTT; cdr3_aa: CASSVSGLPNSPLHF
d_call: TRBD2; v_call: TRBV7-3; j_call: TRBJ2-1; clone_size: -; cdr3_nt: TGTGCCAGCAGCGGGGTTGGACTAGCTAGGAACAATGAGCAGTTCTTC; cdr3_aa: CASSGVGLARNNEQFF
d_call: TRBD2; v_call: TRBV24-1; j_call: TRBJ2-5; clone_size: -; cdr3_nt: TGTGCCACCAGTGATTTCTCCAGATTCGGGGGGGAGACCCAGTACTTC; cdr3_aa: CATSDFSRFGGETQYF
d_call: TRBD2; v_call: TRBV24-1; j_call: TRBJ2-1; clone_size: -; cdr3_nt: TGTGCCACCAGTGATTCGGGACTAGCGGGAGGACCGGGTGATGAGCAGTTCTTC; cdr3_aa: CATSDSGLAGGPGDEQFF